These T cell receptor beta chains were read from a single sample in a study of blood T cell repertoires in COVID-19. Clones were read by immunoSEQ multiplex PCR, and TCRdb kept only the in-frame ones, dropping some. The data show about 210,000 clones, around 80% seen once. The sample was peripheral blood. The receptors derive from a man aged 45-60 years with active or convalescent COVID-19. Each CDR3 is given with its conserved first and last residue. D genes are given only for firm matches. Expanded clones get a size class; other rows say once, few or many, or leave the size out.

V	D	size	J	CDR3	DNA
TRBV15	NA	NA	TRBJ2-1	CATSRDPPEWQRDEQFF	TGTGCCACCAGCAGAGATCCTCCCGAGTGGCAGAGGGATGAGCAGTTCTTC
TRBV7-3	TRBD2	NA	TRBJ2-1	CASSLLAGGYNEQFF	TGTGCCAGCAGCCTTCTAGCGGGAGGCTACAATGAGCAGTTCTTC
TRBV20-1	NA	NA	TRBJ2-5	CSASIMGHQETQYF	TGCAGTGCTAGTATTATGGGGCATCAAGAGACCCAGTACTTC
TRBV5-6	NA	NA	TRBJ2-3	CASSLAFGTGIDTQYF	TGTGCCAGCAGCTTGGCATTCGGCACAGGGATAGATACGCAGTATTTT
TRBV5-1	TRBD1	NA	TRBJ1-6	CASSPFTGGVNSPLHF	TGCGCCAGCAGCCCGTTCACAGGGGGCGTTAATTCACCCCTCCACTTT
TRBV11-2	TRBD2	NA	TRBJ2-1	CASSLVPREGVMNEQFF	TGTGCCAGCAGCTTAGTACCGCGGGAGGGCGTCATGAATGAGCAGTTCTTC
TRBV7-2	NA	once	TRBJ2-3	CASSFGGRSTDTQYF	TGTGCCAGCAGCTTCGGGGGACGAAGCACAGATACGCAGTATTTT
TRBV27	TRBD2	NA	TRBJ2-3	CASSLSRGGTDTQYF	TGTGCCAGCAGTTTAAGCCGGGGGGGCACAGATACGCAGTATTTT
TRBV24-1	TRBD1	NA	TRBJ1-2	CATSDSRGHDGYTF	TGTGCCACCAGTGACTCCAGGGGGCATGATGGCTACACCTTC
TRBV7-8	TRBD1	NA	TRBJ1-1	CASSAPDRARSGDTEAFF	TGTGCCAGCAGCGCACCGGACAGGGCGAGGAGTGGGGACACTGAAGCTTTCTTT
TRBV6-5	NA	NA	TRBJ2-3	CASSYSLWAGTQYF	TGTGCCAGCAGTTACTCGCTGTGGGCGGGTACGCAGTATTTT
TRBV2	TRBD2	NA	TRBJ2-5	CASSERGGVETQYF	TGTGCCAGCAGTGAGCGGGGGGGCGTGGAGACCCAGTACTTC
TRBV15	NA	NA	TRBJ2-5	CATGQLRETQYF	TGTGCCACCGGACAGTTGAGGGAGACCCAGTACTTC
TRBV5-8	TRBD2	NA	TRBJ2-3	CASSLEGTSGSGDTQYF	TGTGCCAGCAGCTTGGAGGGGACTAGCGGGAGTGGAGATACGCAGTATTTT
TRBV28	TRBD1	NA	TRBJ2-7	CASKPTGGVFYEQYF	TGTGCCAGCAAACCCACAGGGGGCGTTTTCTACGAGCAGTACTTC
TRBV7-3	NA	NA	TRBJ2-2	CASSLGDFTGELFF	TGTGCCAGCAGCTTAGGGGACTTCACCGGGGAGCTGTTTTTT
TRBV4-1	NA	NA	TRBJ1-1	CASSQDHGAEAFF	TGCGCCAGCAGCCAAGATCATGGAGCTGAAGCTTTCTTT
TRBV9	TRBD1	NA	TRBJ1-3	CASSVAGQGSGNTIYF	TGTGCCAGCAGCGTAGCTGGACAGGGGTCTGGAAACACCATATATTTT
TRBV4-1	NA	NA	TRBJ1-5	CASSRQAYSNQPQHF	TGCGCCAGCAGCCGACAGGCGTATAGCAATCAGCCCCAGCATTTT
TRBV16	NA	NA	TRBJ1-2	CASSQSWGEGYTF	TGTGCCAGCAGCCAATCGTGGGGAGAGGGCTACACCTTC
TRBV4-2	TRBD2	NA	TRBJ2-2	CASSQDHSGEGNGELFF	TGTGCCAGCAGCCAAGATCACAGCGGGGAGGGGAACGGGGAGCTGTTTTTT
TRBV28	NA	NA	TRBJ2-5	CASSPVEQETQYF	TGTGCCAGCAGCCCTGTGGAGCAAGAGACCCAGTACTTC
TRBV5-1	NA	once	TRBJ2-7	CASSLGLGPYEQYF	TGCGCCAGCAGCTTGGGACTAGGTCCCTACGAGCAGTACTTC
TRBV5-4	TRBD1	NA	TRBJ2-5	CASSLGQGAWETQYF	TGTGCCAGCAGCCTCGGACAGGGCGCCTGGGAGACCCAGTACTTC
TRBV15	TRBD1	NA	TRBJ1-2	CATSGRFDRGRGYTF	TGTGCCACCAGCGGAAGATTTGACAGGGGTCGAGGCTACACCTTC
TRBV19	TRBD1	NA	TRBJ2-5	CASSPGGKRETQYF	TGTGCCAGTAGTCCAGGGGGCAAAAGGGAGACCCAGTACTTC
TRBV15	NA	NA	TRBJ1-5	CATSKGEEPQHF	TGTGCCACCAGCAAAGGGGAGGAGCCCCAGCATTTT
TRBV2	NA	NA	TRBJ2-7	CASSEAPGRYEQYF	TGTGCCAGCAGTGAAGCGCCGGGTCGCTACGAGCAGTACTTC
TRBV11-3	TRBD1	NA	TRBJ2-2	CASSSPTGGDTGELFF	TGTGCCAGCAGCTCACCGACAGGGGGGGACACCGGGGAGCTGTTTTTT
TRBV29-1	NA	once	TRBJ1-2	CSAAGYTF	TGCAGCGCTGCGGGCTACACCTTC
TRBV19	NA	NA	TRBJ2-2	CASSGDRPSAGELFF	TGTGCCAGTTCGGGGGACAGACCCTCGGCCGGGGAGCTGTTTTTT
TRBV30	TRBD1	NA	TRBJ1-3	CAWSPAAGGYGNTIYF	TGTGCCTGGAGCCCGGCGGCAGGGGGTTATGGAAACACCATATATTTT
TRBV4-1	TRBD2	NA	TRBJ2-7	CASSQDTSGRKREQYF	TGCGCCAGCAGCCAAGATACTAGCGGGAGGAAGAGGGAGCAGTACTTC
TRBV18	NA	NA	TRBJ1-3	CASSPPGGRSDRSGNTIYF	TGTGCCAGCTCACCACCCGGGGGGAGGTCCGACCGCTCTGGAAACACCATATATTTT
TRBV4-2	NA	NA	TRBJ1-6	CASSQVGQINSPLHF	TGTGCCAGCAGCCAAGTCGGACAGATAAATTCACCCCTCCACTTT
TRBV3-1/TRBV3-2	NA	NA	TRBJ1-3	CASSPSHGNTIYF	TGTGCCAGCAGCCCCAGTCATGGAAACACCATATATTTT
TRBV10-3	TRBD1	NA	TRBJ1-2	CAISEGQDYGYTF	TGTGCCATCAGTGAAGGACAGGACTATGGCTACACCTTC
TRBV5-1	TRBD1	NA	TRBJ2-1	CASSGGQGAFNEQFF	TGCGCCAGCAGCGGGGGACAGGGGGCCTTCAATGAGCAGTTCTTC
TRBV19	TRBD2	NA	TRBJ2-5	CASSPRTSGRGYQETQYF	TGTGCCAGTAGTCCTCGGACTAGCGGGAGAGGGTACCAAGAGACCCAGTACTTC
TRBV25-1	NA	NA	TRBJ1-6	CASSAARGSPLHF	TGTGCCAGCAGTGCTGCTAGGGGCTCACCCCTCCACTTT
TRBV4-1	NA	NA	TRBJ1-6	CASSQVRSLANYNSPLHF	TGCGCCAGCAGCCAAGTCAGATCACTAGCAAACTATAATTCACCCCTCCACTTT
TRBV5-1	TRBD2	NA	TRBJ2-2	CASSLGTTYTGELFF	TGCGCCAGCAGCCTCGGGACTACCTACACCGGGGAGCTGTTTTTT
TRBV7-2	NA	NA	TRBJ1-2	CASSLAGASNYGYTF	TGTGCCAGCAGCTTAGCTGGGGCATCTAACTATGGCTACACCTTC
TRBV27	NA	NA	TRBJ2-7	CASSLGHYYEQYF	TGTGCCAGCAGTTTGGGGCACTACTACGAGCAGTACTTC
TRBV2	NA	NA	TRBJ2-1	CASSGTINEQFF	TGTGCCAGCAGTGGGACTATCAATGAGCAGTTCTTC
TRBV28	TRBD2	NA	TRBJ2-7	CASSLSSGTSGRPLLDEQYF	TGTGCCAGCAGTTTATCCTCCGGGACTAGCGGGAGGCCTTTACTGGACGAGCAGTACTTC
TRBV19	NA	few	TRBJ1-5	CASSGEVGNQPQHF	TGTGCCAGTAGCGGGGAGGTCGGCAATCAGCCCCAGCATTTT
TRBV4-1	NA	NA	TRBJ1-4	CASSQGWGDEKLFF	TGCGCCAGCAGCCAAGGTTGGGGGGATGAAAAACTGTTTTTT